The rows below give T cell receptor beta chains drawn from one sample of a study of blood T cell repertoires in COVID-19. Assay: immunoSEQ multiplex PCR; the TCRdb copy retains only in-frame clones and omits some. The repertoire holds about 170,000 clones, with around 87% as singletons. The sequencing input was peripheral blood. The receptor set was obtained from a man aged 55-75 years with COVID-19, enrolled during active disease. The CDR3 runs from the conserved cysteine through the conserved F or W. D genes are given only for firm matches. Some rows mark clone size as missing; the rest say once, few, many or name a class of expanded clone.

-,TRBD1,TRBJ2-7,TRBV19,CASSTDRANEQYF,TGTGCCAGTAGTACCGACAGGGCCAACGAGCAGTACTTC
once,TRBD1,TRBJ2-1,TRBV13,CASTQGVGQGVGEQFF,TGTGCCAGCACCCAAGGAGTGGGACAGGGGGTGGGTGAGCAGTTCTTC
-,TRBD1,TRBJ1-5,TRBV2,CASSEPTGGLNQPQHF,TGTGCCAGCAGTGAACCTACAGGGGGTCTCAATCAGCCCCAGCATTTT
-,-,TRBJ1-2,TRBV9,CASSLFYEGVYGYTF,TGTGCCAGCAGCCTCTTTTATGAGGGGGTCTATGGCTACACCTTC
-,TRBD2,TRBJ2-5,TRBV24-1,CATSRGRSQETQYF,TGTGCCACCAGTCGCGGGAGGTCTCAAGAGACCCAGTACTTC
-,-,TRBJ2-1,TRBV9,CASSLRQDNEQFF,TGTGCCAGCAGCTTACGACAGGACAATGAGCAGTTCTTC
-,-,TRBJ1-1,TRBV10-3,CAISDRMNTEAFF,TGTGCCATCAGTGACAGAATGAACACTGAAGCTTTCTTT
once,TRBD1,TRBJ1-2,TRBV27,CASSLRQGMQGYTF,TGTGCCAGCAGTCTTCGACAGGGGATGCAAGGCTACACCTTC
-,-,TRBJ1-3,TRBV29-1,CSVEPRHSNTIYF,TGCAGCGTTGAGCCCCGGCATAGCAACACCATATATTTT
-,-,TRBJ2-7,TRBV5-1,CASSLVGVNEQYF,TGCGCCAGCAGCTTGGTAGGGGTCAACGAGCAGTACTTC
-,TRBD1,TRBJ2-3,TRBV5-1,CASTRDRVQDTQYF,TGCGCCAGCACGCGGGACAGGGTTCAAGATACGCAGTATTTT
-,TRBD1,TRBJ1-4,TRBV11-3,CASSLVLIRTGGLNEKLFF,TGTGCCAGCAGCTTAGTTCTCATCCGGACAGGCGGTCTTAATGAAAAACTGTTTTTT
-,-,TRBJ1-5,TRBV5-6,CASSLGPGGGNQPQHF,TGTGCCAGCAGCTTGGGCCCCGGGGGAGGCAATCAGCCCCAGCATTTT
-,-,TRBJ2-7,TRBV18,CASSPWTDLYEQYF,TGTGCCAGCTCACCTTGGACAGATTTGTACGAGCAGTACTTC
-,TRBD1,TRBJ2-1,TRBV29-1,CSGRGRPLYNEQFF,TGCAGCGGCAGGGGGCGGCCTCTCTACAATGAGCAGTTCTTC
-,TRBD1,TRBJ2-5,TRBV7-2,CASSGSRGREKTQYF,TGTGCCAGCAGCGGAAGCAGGGGGCGCGAAAAGACCCAGTACTTC
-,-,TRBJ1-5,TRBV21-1,CASRWPTDRDFNQPQHF,TGTGCCAGCCGATGGCCAACAGATAGAGATTTCAATCAGCCCCAGCATTTT
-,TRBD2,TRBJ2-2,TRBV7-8,CASSHSGGNTGELFF,TGTGCCAGCAGTCATAGCGGGGGGAACACCGGGGAGCTGTTTTTT
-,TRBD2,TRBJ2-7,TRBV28,CASIAGGGSYTYEQYF,TGTGCCAGCATCGCCGGCGGGGGGAGCTACACCTACGAGCAGTACTTC
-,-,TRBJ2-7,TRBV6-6,CASSQTVLDEQYF,TGTGCCAGCAGTCAGACAGTTCTGGACGAGCAGTACTTC
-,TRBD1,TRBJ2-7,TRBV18,CASSPEGTVSSYEQYF,TGTGCCAGCTCCCCGGAAGGGACAGTAAGCTCCTACGAGCAGTACTTC
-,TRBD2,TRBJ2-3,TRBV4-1,CASSQPGLAGSTDTQYF,TGCGCCAGCAGCCAACCAGGACTAGCGGGCTCCACAGATACGCAGTATTTT
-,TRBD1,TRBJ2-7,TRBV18,CASSPGQGAVYEQYF,TGTGCCAGCTCACCCGGACAGGGGGCGGTGTACGAGCAGTACTTC
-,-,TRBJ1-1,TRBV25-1,CASSPASGPEAFF,TGTGCCAGCAGTCCGGCTTCAGGGCCTGAAGCTTTCTTT
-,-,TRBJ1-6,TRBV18,CASSLQASSYNSPLHF,TGTGCCAGCTCACTACAGGCGAGCTCCTATAATTCACCCCTCCACTTT
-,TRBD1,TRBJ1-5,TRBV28,CAIQLRRGMDQPQHF,TGTGCCATCCAATTACGCAGGGGGATGGATCAGCCCCAGCATTTT
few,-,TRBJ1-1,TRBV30,CAWSVGASTEAFF,TGTGCCTGGAGTGTAGGGGCCAGCACTGAAGCTTTCTTT
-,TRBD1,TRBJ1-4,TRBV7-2,CASSRSGTDDEKLFF,TGTGCCAGCAGCCGTTCCGGGACAGATGATGAAAAACTGTTTTTT
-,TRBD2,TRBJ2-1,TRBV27,CASSLSQAGYDEQFF,TGTGCCAGCAGTTTATCGCAAGCGGGATATGATGAGCAGTTCTTC
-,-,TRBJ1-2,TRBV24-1,CATSDRQGPTYYYGYTF,TGTGCCACCAGTGACCGTCAGGGCCCGACGTACTACTATGGCTACACCTTC
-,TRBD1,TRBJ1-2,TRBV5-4,CASSSRTGSLDRTF,TGTGCCAGCAGCTCCCGGACAGGCTCTCTAGATAGGACCTTC